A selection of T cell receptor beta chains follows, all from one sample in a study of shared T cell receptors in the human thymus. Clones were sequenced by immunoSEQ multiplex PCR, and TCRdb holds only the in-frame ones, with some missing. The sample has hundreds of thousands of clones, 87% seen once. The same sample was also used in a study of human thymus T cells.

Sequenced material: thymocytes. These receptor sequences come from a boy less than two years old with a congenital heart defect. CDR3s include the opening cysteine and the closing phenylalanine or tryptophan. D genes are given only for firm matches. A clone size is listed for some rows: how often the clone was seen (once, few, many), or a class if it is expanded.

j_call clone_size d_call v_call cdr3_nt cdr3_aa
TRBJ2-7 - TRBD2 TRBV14 TGTGCCAGCAGCCAAGGGACTAGCGGGCCCTACGAGCAGTACTTC CASSQGTSGPYEQYF
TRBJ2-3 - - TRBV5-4 TGTGCCAGCGGATTCCGGCTGGTACCGCAGGGGACCACAGATACGCAGTATTTT CASGFRLVPQGTTDTQYF
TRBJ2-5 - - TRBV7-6 TGTGCCAGCAGCACCCGAACGGGGTGGGTACCCCAAGAGACCCAGTACTTC CASSTRTGWVPQETQYF
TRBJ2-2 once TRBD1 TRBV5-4 TGTGCCAGCAGCTTGCCAGGGGGCGGCCCGAACACCGGGGAGCTGTTTTTT CASSLPGGGPNTGELFF
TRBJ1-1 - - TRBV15 TGTGCCACCAGCAGTGAGAACGACACTGAAGCTTTCTTT CATSSENDTEAFF
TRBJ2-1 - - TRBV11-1 TGTGCCAGCAGCTTAGTAAGGGGAAATGAGCAGTTCTTC CASSLVRGNEQFF
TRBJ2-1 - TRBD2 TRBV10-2 TGCGCCAGCAGTACCGCGGGAGACCCTGAGCAGTTCTTC CASSTAGDPEQFF
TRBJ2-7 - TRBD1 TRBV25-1 TGTGCCAGCAGTGAATATGGGACAGGACCCTACGAGCAGTACTTC CASSEYGTGPYEQYF
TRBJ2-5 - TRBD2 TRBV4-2 TGTGCCAGCAGCCAGTCCCTAGCGGGACCTAACGGTGGAGAGACCCAGTACTTC CASSQSLAGPNGGETQYF
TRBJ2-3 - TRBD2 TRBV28 TGTGCCAGCAGTTACGGGACTAGCGGGGGCACAGATACGCAGTATTTT CASSYGTSGGTDTQYF
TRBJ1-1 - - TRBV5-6 TGTGCCAGCAGCGCCCCCACAGGGCTGAGCACTGAAGCTTTCTTT CASSAPTGLSTEAFF
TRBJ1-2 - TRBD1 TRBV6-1 TGTGCCAGCAGTGAAGACCGGACAGGGGTATATGGCTACACCTTC CASSEDRTGVYGYTF
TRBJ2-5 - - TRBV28 TGTGCCAGCAGTTTATTCGGGAGTGGTCGAGAGACCCAGTACTTC CASSLFGSGRETQYF
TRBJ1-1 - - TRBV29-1 TGCAGCGTTGATCGTATACGGGGGACTGAAGCTTTCTTT CSVDRIRGTEAFF
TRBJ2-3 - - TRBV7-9 TGTGCCAGCAGCGGCACGGAGAGCAGCACGCAGTATTTT CASSGTESSTQYF
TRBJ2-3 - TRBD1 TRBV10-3 TGTGCCATCAGTGACAAGGGACAGGCCACAGATACGCAGTATTTT CAISDKGQATDTQYF
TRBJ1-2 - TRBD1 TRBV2 TGTGCCAGCAGTGAGGGCAGGGGGAACTATGGCTACACCTTC CASSEGRGNYGYTF
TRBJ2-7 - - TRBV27 TGTGCCAGCAGTTTGGGTGCGGACTCCTACGAGCAGTACTTC CASSLGADSYEQYF
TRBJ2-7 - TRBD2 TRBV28 TGTGCCAGCAGTGTTGGACTAGCCGAGGAGCAGTACTTC CASSVGLAEEQYF
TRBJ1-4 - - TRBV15 TGTGCCACCAGCAGAGATTTTCCCCTCCGGGGTGGAAAACTGTTTTTT CATSRDFPLRGGKLFF
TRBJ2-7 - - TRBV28 TGTGCCAGCAGTTTACCTGCCACCTTGTACGAGCAGTACTTC CASSLPATLYEQYF
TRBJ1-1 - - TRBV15 TGTGCCACCAGCAGAGGAGGAATGAACACTGAAGCTTTCTTT CATSRGGMNTEAFF
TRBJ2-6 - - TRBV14 TGTGCCAGCAGCCACGGCTTCGGGGGAACTTGGGCCAACGTCCTGACTTTC CASSHGFGGTWANVLTF
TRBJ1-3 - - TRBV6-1 TGTGCCAGCTTCGGACAAATTGGAAACACCATATATTTT CASFGQIGNTIYF
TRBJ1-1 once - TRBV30 TGTGCCTGGAGTGGACTGATCCTGAACACTGAAGCTTTCTTT CAWSGLILNTEAFF
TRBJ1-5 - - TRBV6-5 TGTGCCAGCAGTTCTCCGGGGGGAGGTCAGCCCCAGCATTTT CASSSPGGGQPQHF
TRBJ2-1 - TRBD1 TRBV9 TGTGCCAGCAGCGTCGGGACAGCTTACAATGAGCAGTTCTTC CASSVGTAYNEQFF
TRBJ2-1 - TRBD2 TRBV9 TGTGCCAGCGGAAAAAGACTAGCGGGAAACGGCTCCTACAATGAGCAGTTCTTC CASGKRLAGNGSYNEQFF
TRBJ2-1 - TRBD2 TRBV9 TGTGCCAGCAGCGTAGTGACTAGCGGTGGGGACAATGAGCAGTTCTTC CASSVVTSGGDNEQFF
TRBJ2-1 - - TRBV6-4 TGTGCCAGCAGTGACTCGACTTCTGGTAATGAGCAGTTCTTC CASSDSTSGNEQFF
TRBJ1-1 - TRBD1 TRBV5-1 TGCGCCAGCAGCCCATTAAATATCGCAGGGGGCGCGGGGAACACTGAAGCTTTCTTT CASSPLNIAGGAGNTEAFF
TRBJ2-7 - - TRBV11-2 TGTGCCAGCAGCTTAGTCACTAGCGAGCAGTACTTC CASSLVTSEQYF
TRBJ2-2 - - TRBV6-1 TGTGCCAGCAGTGAAAACCATGTCAGGAGGGGCACCGGGGAGCTGTTTTTT CASSENHVRRGTGELFF
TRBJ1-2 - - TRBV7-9 TGTGCCAGCGGACAGAGAGGTGGCTACACCTTC CASGQRGGYTF
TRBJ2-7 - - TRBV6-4 TGTGCCAGCAGTGACTCCGGTCTCACCCCCTACGAGCAGTACTTC CASSDSGLTPYEQYF
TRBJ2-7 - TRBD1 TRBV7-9 TGTGCCAGCAGCTCACAGGGGACGCCGGTAGTACACGAGCAGTACTTC CASSSQGTPVVHEQYF
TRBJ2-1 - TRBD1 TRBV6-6 TGTGCCAGCAGCGGGACAGGTCGCTACAATGAGCAGTTCTTC CASSGTGRYNEQFF
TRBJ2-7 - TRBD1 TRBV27 TGTGCCAGCAGTAGATTGGGACAGGTAATTAACTACGAGCAGTACTTC CASSRLGQVINYEQYF
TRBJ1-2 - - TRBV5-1 TGCGCCAGCAGCCTGGAGTACAGGGATTGGAGTGGCTACACCTTC CASSLEYRDWSGYTF
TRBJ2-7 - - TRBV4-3 TGCGCCAGCAGCCAAGATTCTCCGTCGGACTCCCGGAGCGCACCGAGGATGTACGAGCAGTACTTC CASSQDSPSDSRSAPRMYEQYF
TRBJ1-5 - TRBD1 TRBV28 TGTGCCAGCAGGCAAAAGGGGCAGGGGGGTAGGAATCAGCCCCAGCATTTT CASRQKGQGGRNQPQHF